This TCR beta chain derives from a study of patients and donors after allogeneic stem cell transplantation. TCRdb re-called the RT-PCR reads through MiXCR, storing one row per CDR3 protein. The data contain 920,000 or so distinct CDR3 sequences, more than 15% of them singletons. Trimming removed 1 base at V and 5 bases at J, with 20 bases between. In germline, CDR1 is PRHDT, CDR2 FYEKMQ (reference sequence). The CDR3 is made up of 18 amino acids. Sequenced input: blood, either unsorted or a sorted T cell fraction (not recorded which). The gene calls are TRBV13 and TRBJ2-2; D possibly corresponds to TRBD2 (5 bases). This receptor was identified in a human donor who was either an allogeneic HSCT recipient or a stem cell or donor lymphocyte infusion donor (not recorded which). It is not recorded whose cells these are; they may come from a transplant donor. CDR3 protein: CASSLVFDYGRTTGELFF. The CDR3 DNA follows: TGTGCCAGCAGCTTAGTGTTCGACTACGGTAGAACAACCGGGGAGCTGTTTTTT. The variable domain in full, completed from reference TRBV13 and TRBJ2-2, reads AAGVIQSPRHLIKEKRETATLKCYPIPRHDTVYWYQQGPGQDPQFLISFYEKMQSDKGSIPDRFSAQQFSDYHSELNMSSLELGDSALYFCASSLVFDYGRTTGELFFGEGSRLTVL.